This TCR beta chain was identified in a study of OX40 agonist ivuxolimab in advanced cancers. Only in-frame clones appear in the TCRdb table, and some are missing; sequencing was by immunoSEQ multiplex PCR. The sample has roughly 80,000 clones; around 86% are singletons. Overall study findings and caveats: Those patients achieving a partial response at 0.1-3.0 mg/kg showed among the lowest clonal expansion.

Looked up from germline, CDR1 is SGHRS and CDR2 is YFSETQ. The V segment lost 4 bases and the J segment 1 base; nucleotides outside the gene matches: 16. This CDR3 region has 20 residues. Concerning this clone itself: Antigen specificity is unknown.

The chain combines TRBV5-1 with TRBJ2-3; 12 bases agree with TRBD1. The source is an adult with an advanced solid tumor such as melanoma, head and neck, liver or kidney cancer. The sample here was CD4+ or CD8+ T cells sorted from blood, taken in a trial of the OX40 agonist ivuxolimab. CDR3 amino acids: CASSISIGTGGWSGTDTQYF. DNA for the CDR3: TGCGCCAGCAGCATATCAATCGGGACAGGGGGCTGGAGTGGCACAGATACGCAGTATTTT.